The clone carrying this T cell receptor beta chain showed up many times. The antigen remains unidentified. The CDR3 runs 12 residues. Germline-derived CDR1 and CDR2 are MGHDK and SYGVNS. The V and J ends lost 6 bases and 13 bases respectively, with 18 bases between them. TCRdb analysed the reads with MiXCR anew, one entry per CDR3 protein. The repertoire includes roughly 990,000 distinct CDR3 sequences, about a third of them detected once, and over 11% sits in the top ten. These data belong to a study of T cell repertoires in cytomegalovirus infection. Whole-study context: CMV epitopes used comprised recently identified HLA-C-restricted ones and well-studied HLA-B-restricted ones. Public TCR beta signature analysis indicated the presence of both CMV infection and matching HLA type.

General observations from the study: What dominated the ex vivo response were HLA-C-restricted CMV-specific TCR beta clonotypes.

The receptor was derived from a human donor in good health (CMV status not recorded). Some clones in this sample may be carry-over from other donors' samples. The chain couples TRBV25-1 to TRBJ1-1, with D possibly TRBD1 on 6 matching bases. The material sequenced was cultured CD8+ T cells from PBMCs, taken from culture after CMV antigen stimulation. This CDR3 is CASSDAGTRGFF. For the CDR3, the DNA is TGTGCCAGCAGCGACGCTGGGACAAGAGGTTTCTTT.